The source of this T cell receptor beta chain is a study of beta chain features in type 1 diabetes (dated by TCRdb to 2017 to 2018). About the study as a whole: Mean age, gender distribution, total cell number and subset yield did not differ between patients and healthy donors. The study compared TCRB repertoires of sorted circulating CD4+ T cell subsets between recently diagnosed type 1 diabetes patients and matched healthy donors. Whereas all 28 donors provided naive and central memory subsets, regulatory and stem cell-like memory subsets were isolated from just 8 patients and about 8 healthy donors. A total of some 100,000,000 sorted cells were examined across all samples, and a strong correlation was observed between cell number per subset and RNA yield. Broader findings and caveats from the paper: Shorter templates might be favored by PCR, yet because patient and control samples were amplified and corrected together, any such skew would affect both groups equally. Because the HLA sub-analyses included only small numbers of individuals, any influence of HLA type on TCRB rearrangement was left unresolved. Because cDNA was sequenced instead of genomic DNA, activated cells with high expression could be over-represented, although the groups did not differ in activation or CD3 levels. A moderate but significant shortening of TCRB CDR3 length was observed in type 1 diabetes patients in all four CD4+ subsets. Fewer insertions and more nucleotide deletions at VDJ recombination sites were observed in patients with type 1 diabetes, implying thymic rearrangement abnormalities. Naive, central memory and regulatory TCRB repertoires appeared more similar among patients than among healthy donors.

The CDR1 and CDR2 encoded by the germline V gene are MDHEN and SYDVKM. There are 14 amino acids in the CDR3, from cysteine to phenylalanine inclusive. Just CDR3 DNA is preserved here, 42 bases in frame from base 1. V ends up 6 bases short and J 4 bases short, with an unmatched junction base count of 8. This clone has more than one count but fewer than ten. What this receptor recognizes is not known. Base qualities are missing; no much larger clone stands one base away. All of the isolated RNA was reverse transcribed with the High Capacity cDNA Reverse Transcription Kit, so expressed TCRB transcripts were sequenced. Deep immunoSEQ sequencing was performed on naive, central memory and regulatory T cell samples, with an average of around 3.5 million total reads per sample. Sorted cells were lysed in RLT buffer and RNA was extracted with DNase-treated RNeasy Micro or Mini kits, depending on cell number. Each cell subset was processed separately to prevent cross-contamination, with patient and healthy donor samples processed together. Using the immunoSEQ multiplex PCR, TCRB sequences were amplified from cDNA into 87-bp fragments spanning the CDR3 region. Amplicons were sequenced on the Illumina HiSeq platform. As for how the authors treated the data: Synthetic template baselines were used to correct PCR bias computationally, reads within Hamming distance 2 were collapsed, and singletons that could not be merged were discarded. Reads were aligned against IMGT so that V, D and J genes, CDR3 length and insertions or deletions at six rearrangement sites could be assigned. Within each subset, clonotype counts were normalized to sorted cell number, and only after that were true diversity and Gini coefficients computed with the tcR R package. Repertoire sharing was quantified using the overlap coefficient calculated on TCRB nucleotide sequences. Out-of-frame TCRB sequences from naive cells were analyzed to stand in for the pre-selection repertoire. Entries here come from immuneACCESS through TCRdb and include only in-frame sequences with V and J called. Some clones fail to appear in such tables; in the studies checked, an unresolved V gene covers under half of the shortfall, and the cause of the remainder is unknown. For V, J and clone size, that table is used; D and trimming come from the DNA. In all, the sample holds about 620,000 clones, and around 15% of those were seen once. About 0.093% of the sample goes to the ten largest clones.

From each donor, a single peripheral blood sample of around 120 mL on average was drawn into heparinised tubes. A BD FACSAria II and a panel including CD45RO, CCR7, CD25, CD127, CD95 and CD27 were used to sort naive, central memory, regulatory and stem cell-like memory CD4+ T cells. Every sorted population had a purity above 95%. PBMCs were isolated right away by Lymphoprep density gradient centrifugation and were stained directly, without culture. So that batch effects would be minimized, each experiment stained and sorted samples in pairs, pairing one healthy donor with one patient. Material for sequencing was naive CD4+ T cells from blood. The sample's cell subset or site label, decoded: true naive CD4+ T cells. The receptor chain draws on TRBV28 and TRBJ1-1, with TRBD1 identical over 7 junction bases. The clonotype was recovered from a man younger than 35 in good health. The DNA sequence follows: TGTGCCAGCAGCCCTGCGACAGGGAGCACTGAAGCTTTCTTT. Its protein product is CASSPATGSTEAFF.